This T cell receptor beta chain was captured in a study of response to subunit inactivated influenza vaccine. A single record per CDR3 protein comes from TCRdb applying MiXCR to the RT-PCR reads. Of 500,000 or so distinct CDR3 sequences listed, roughly 11% were seen once; the top ten hold around 12%. This clonotype occurred a few times. V was pared by 6 bases and J by 9 bases, with 18 bases between. The CDR3 spans 14 residues. This chain links TRBV12-3 or TRBV12-4 with TRBJ2-4, with D possibly matching TRBD2 (6 bases). This clonotype was sampled from a man in his fifties who received an inactivated influenza vaccine. The sequencing here drew on PBMCs from blood, taken 40 to 50 days after vaccination. The CDR3 protein is CASRSGLGPVIQYF. CDR3 nucleotide sequence: TGTGCCAGCAGGTCGGGACTGGGGCCCGTCATTCAGTACTTC.